The T cell receptor (beta chain) under discussion was sequenced for a study of shared clonotypes between healthy human individuals. As for the study in general: Serving as donors were two women and a few men, whose ages spanned 18 to 49. Three plates were used per donor for CD4 naive, three for CD4 memory, two for CD8 naive and one for CD8 memory.

Sequenced by immunoSEQ multiplex PCR; TCRdb stores in-frame clones only, minus some. The sample includes hundreds of thousands of clones, 72% of them seen just once. Those who donated were healthy HIV-negative adults, with no recent acute infections or vaccinations reported. Broader study findings: An effect of sequencing depth on clonotype sharing among donors was expected.

Notes on this clone: Its antigen is unidentified. The sample carries other DNA sequences with the same CDR3.

This receptor was obtained from a woman aged 25 to 39 in good health. The source material was memory CD4+ T cells sorted from blood. The sample's subset: CD45RA-negative fraction.

CDR3 nucleotides: TGTGCCAGCAGTCCTGACAGGGATCAGCCCCAGCATTTT. This sequence encodes CASSPDRDQPQHF. The V and J genes are TRBV27 and TRBJ1-5; 7 bases are a match to TRBD1. Germline CDR1 and CDR2: MNHEY and SMNVEV (reference sequence). This CDR3 region has 13 residues. V was pared by 5 bases and J by 5 bases, with 3 bases of the junction left unmatched.